Listed below are T cell receptor beta chains from one sample, sequenced in a study of radiation and T cells in renal cell carcinoma. Some clones are missing from TCRdb's copy, which holds only in-frame ones; the method was immunoSEQ multiplex PCR. Of about 13,000 clones listed, roughly a third are singletons. The starting material was tumor tissue, obtained from a patient whose treatment included radiotherapy and nephrectomy. The receptors here all came from a man between 60 and 75 years old with renal cell carcinoma. CDR3s include the opening cysteine and the closing phenylalanine or tryptophan. The D gene is left open where the match is weak. Not all rows give a size; the values are once, few, many and, for expanded clones, a class.

d_call: TRBD1
j_call: TRBJ1-2
clone_size: few
v_call: TRBV9
cdr3_nt: TGTGCCAGCAGCGTAGAAGGGGGCGGGTTTTATGGCTACACCTTC
cdr3_aa: CASSVEGGGFYGYTF

d_call: NA
j_call: TRBJ1-2
clone_size: NA
v_call: TRBV6-5
cdr3_nt: TGTGCCAGCACCCCGAATAAGGGAGCTAACTATGGCTACACCTTC
cdr3_aa: CASTPNKGANYGYTF

d_call: TRBD1
j_call: TRBJ2-5
clone_size: few
v_call: TRBV5-1
cdr3_nt: TGCGCCAGCAGCTGGGGACAGGGTGGTAGAGAGACCCAGTACTTC
cdr3_aa: CASSWGQGGRETQYF

d_call: TRBD2
j_call: TRBJ2-5
clone_size: medium-sized
v_call: TRBV6-5
cdr3_nt: TGTGCCAGCAGTTACTCGGGCGGGAGCCTGGAGACCCAGTACTTC
cdr3_aa: CASSYSGGSLETQYF

d_call: NA
j_call: TRBJ2-7
clone_size: few
v_call: TRBV5-6
cdr3_nt: TGTGCCAGCAGCTTTGGTAGCTCCTACGAGCAGTACTTC
cdr3_aa: CASSFGSSYEQYF

d_call: NA
j_call: TRBJ2-3
clone_size: few
v_call: TRBV2
cdr3_nt: TGTGCCAGCAGGATGCGGAGCGACACAGATACGCAGTATTTT
cdr3_aa: CASRMRSDTDTQYF

d_call: NA
j_call: TRBJ2-3
clone_size: few
v_call: TRBV19
cdr3_nt: TGTGCCAGTAGTATCTTTAGTCTAGCACCCGATACGCAGTATTTT
cdr3_aa: CASSIFSLAPDTQYF

d_call: TRBD1
j_call: TRBJ1-2
clone_size: few
v_call: TRBV5-1
cdr3_nt: TGCGCCAGCAGCTTGGCCCCGACAGGGGGCGGGTATGGCTACACCTTC
cdr3_aa: CASSLAPTGGGYGYTF

d_call: TRBD2
j_call: TRBJ2-3
clone_size: NA
v_call: TRBV6-1
cdr3_nt: TGTGCCAGCAGTGGGCGACTAGCGGGAGAGGCAGATACGCAGTATTTT
cdr3_aa: CASSGRLAGEADTQYF

d_call: NA
j_call: TRBJ2-1
clone_size: NA
v_call: TRBV18
cdr3_nt: TGTGCCAGCTCACCCTCAGTCCTAGGATATGGGTACAATGAGCAGTTCTTC
cdr3_aa: CASSPSVLGYGYNEQFF

d_call: TRBD1
j_call: TRBJ2-3
clone_size: NA
v_call: TRBV9
cdr3_nt: TGTGCCAGCAGCGTCCAGGGGGGCACAGATACGCAGTATTTT
cdr3_aa: CASSVQGGTDTQYF

d_call: TRBD2
j_call: TRBJ2-3
clone_size: NA
v_call: TRBV5-1
cdr3_nt: TGCGCCAGCAGCTTGGAAGGTCTAGCGGGGGGCAGCACAGATACGCAGTATTTT
cdr3_aa: CASSLEGLAGGSTDTQYF

d_call: NA
j_call: TRBJ2-5
clone_size: NA
v_call: TRBV14
cdr3_nt: TGTGCCAGCAGCCCGCTTAACCAAGAGACCCAGTACTTC
cdr3_aa: CASSPLNQETQYF

d_call: NA
j_call: TRBJ1-2
clone_size: NA
v_call: TRBV6-5
cdr3_nt: TGTGCCAGCAGCCTCTCGGGACAAGGGTCCGGCGGCTACACCTTC
cdr3_aa: CASSLSGQGSGGYTF

d_call: NA
j_call: TRBJ1-3
clone_size: once
v_call: TRBV5-5
cdr3_nt: TGTGCCAGCAGCTTAACAGGGGGAAACACCATATATTTT
cdr3_aa: CASSLTGGNTIYF

d_call: TRBD1
j_call: TRBJ1-2
clone_size: NA
v_call: TRBV19
cdr3_nt: TGTGCCAGTATCTCGGGGGACAGCCTCTATGGCTACACCTTC
cdr3_aa: CASISGDSLYGYTF

d_call: NA
j_call: TRBJ2-1
clone_size: few
v_call: TRBV7-6
cdr3_nt: TGTGCCAGCAGCTACACATCCGGGACTGGGGTTGGGGAGCAGTTCTTC
cdr3_aa: CASSYTSGTGVGEQFF

d_call: NA
j_call: TRBJ1-2
clone_size: NA
v_call: TRBV15
cdr3_nt: TGTGCCACCAGCAGGGCAGGGATCAACTATGGCTACACCTTC
cdr3_aa: CATSRAGINYGYTF

d_call: NA
j_call: TRBJ2-3
clone_size: NA
v_call: TRBV6-6
cdr3_nt: TGTGCCAGCAGTTACGGGGATACGCAGTATTTT
cdr3_aa: CASSYGDTQYF

d_call: NA
j_call: TRBJ1-3
clone_size: few
v_call: TRBV4-3
cdr3_nt: TGCGCCAGCAGCCAAGATGGGGGTTACGGAAACACCATATATTTT
cdr3_aa: CASSQDGGYGNTIYF

d_call: NA
j_call: TRBJ1-2
clone_size: many
v_call: TRBV29-1
cdr3_nt: TGCAGCGCCCGGGAGGTAGGCTACACCTTC
cdr3_aa: CSAREVGYTF

d_call: TRBD2
j_call: TRBJ2-3
clone_size: NA
v_call: TRBV5-1
cdr3_nt: TGCGCCAGCAGCCTAGGACTAGCGGGCGTCACAGATACGCAGTATTTT
cdr3_aa: CASSLGLAGVTDTQYF

d_call: NA
j_call: TRBJ1-1
clone_size: few
v_call: TRBV29-1
cdr3_nt: TGCAGCGTTGTGGTAGGGGAGCGACAAGCTTTCTTT
cdr3_aa: CSVVVGERQAFF

d_call: NA
j_call: TRBJ2-6
clone_size: NA
v_call: TRBV7-8
cdr3_nt: TGTGCCAGCAGCTTAGGGGTCCCGGGCTACGTCCTGACTTTC
cdr3_aa: CASSLGVPGYVLTF

d_call: TRBD1
j_call: TRBJ1-1
clone_size: few
v_call: TRBV5-1
cdr3_nt: TGCGCCAGCAGCTCGACAGGGGAGTACACTGAAGCTTTCTTT
cdr3_aa: CASSSTGEYTEAFF

d_call: NA
j_call: TRBJ2-3
clone_size: NA
v_call: TRBV20-1
cdr3_nt: TGCAGTGCTAGTGAAGATACGCAGTATTTT
cdr3_aa: CSASEDTQYF

d_call: NA
j_call: TRBJ1-6
clone_size: NA
v_call: TRBV27
cdr3_nt: TGTGCCAGCAGTTTAGTGGCGCCGGGGAGGAATTCACCCCTCCACTTT
cdr3_aa: CASSLVAPGRNSPLHF

d_call: NA
j_call: TRBJ1-2
clone_size: few
v_call: TRBV14
cdr3_nt: TGTGCCAGCAGCCAAGATGGGCAGGGACCCTATGGCTACACCTTC
cdr3_aa: CASSQDGQGPYGYTF

d_call: NA
j_call: TRBJ1-2
clone_size: NA
v_call: TRBV7-9
cdr3_nt: TGTGCCAGCAGCAAGACACTCCTCTATGGCTACACCTTC
cdr3_aa: CASSKTLLYGYTF

d_call: NA
j_call: TRBJ1-1
clone_size: few
v_call: TRBV5-1
cdr3_nt: TGCGCCAGCAGCTCGGGACATGAATACACTGAAGCTTTCTTT
cdr3_aa: CASSSGHEYTEAFF

d_call: TRBD1
j_call: TRBJ2-7
clone_size: NA
v_call: TRBV6-5
cdr3_nt: TGTGCCAGCAGTCCTAACCGGGACAGGGGCATCGAGCAGTACTTC
cdr3_aa: CASSPNRDRGIEQYF

d_call: TRBD1
j_call: TRBJ2-7
clone_size: NA
v_call: TRBV7-2
cdr3_nt: TGTGCCAGCAGTTGGGACAGGGGCGAGCAGTACTTC
cdr3_aa: CASSWDRGEQYF

d_call: NA
j_call: TRBJ2-1
clone_size: few
v_call: TRBV27
cdr3_nt: TGTGCCAGCAGCTATAGTGGGTACAATGAGCAGTTCTTC
cdr3_aa: CASSYSGYNEQFF

d_call: NA
j_call: TRBJ2-3
clone_size: NA
v_call: TRBV30
cdr3_nt: TGTGCCTGGAGTGCGGGGGAGTGGAATACGCAGTATTTT
cdr3_aa: CAWSAGEWNTQYF

d_call: NA
j_call: TRBJ2-3
clone_size: NA
v_call: TRBV9
cdr3_nt: TGTGCCAGCAGCGTTGCAGGAAAAGATACGCAGTATTTT
cdr3_aa: CASSVAGKDTQYF

d_call: NA
j_call: TRBJ2-7
clone_size: few
v_call: TRBV7-2
cdr3_nt: TGTGCCAGCAGATTAGGTCTCGGTTCCTACGAGCAGTACTTC
cdr3_aa: CASRLGLGSYEQYF

d_call: NA
j_call: TRBJ1-2
clone_size: few
v_call: TRBV29-1
cdr3_nt: TGCAGCGTTGATAAGGGGTCAGGCTATGGCTACACCTTC
cdr3_aa: CSVDKGSGYGYTF

d_call: TRBD1
j_call: TRBJ2-4
clone_size: few
v_call: TRBV5-1
cdr3_nt: TGCGCCAGCAGCTATACAGGGGCCCAAGCCAAAAACATTCAGTACTTC
cdr3_aa: CASSYTGAQAKNIQYF

d_call: NA
j_call: TRBJ2-1
clone_size: NA
v_call: TRBV6-5
cdr3_nt: TGTGCCAGCAGTTACTCGGGGGGGGCCGGAGTCGATGAGCAGTTCTTC
cdr3_aa: CASSYSGGAGVDEQFF

d_call: TRBD1
j_call: TRBJ2-2
clone_size: NA
v_call: TRBV4-2
cdr3_nt: TGTGCCAGCAGCCAGGGACAGGGGTTCCGGGAGCTGTTTTTT
cdr3_aa: CASSQGQGFRELFF

d_call: NA
j_call: TRBJ1-1
clone_size: NA
v_call: TRBV30
cdr3_nt: TGTGCCTGGAGTGCCAGGGGAGGGTCAGCTTTCTTT
cdr3_aa: CAWSARGGSAFF

d_call: NA
j_call: TRBJ1-2
clone_size: NA
v_call: TRBV20-1
cdr3_nt: TGCAGTGCTTTTTACCTGCCTGGCTACACCTTC
cdr3_aa: CSAFYLPGYTF

d_call: NA
j_call: TRBJ1-2
clone_size: NA
v_call: TRBV20-1
cdr3_nt: TGCAGTGCTAGCATCCTCTATGGCTACACCTTC
cdr3_aa: CSASILYGYTF

d_call: NA
j_call: TRBJ1-4
clone_size: few
v_call: TRBV30
cdr3_nt: TGTGCCAGCCGCCCGGAGTCTTGGGAAAAACTGTTTTTT
cdr3_aa: CASRPESWEKLFF

d_call: NA
j_call: TRBJ2-1
clone_size: many
v_call: TRBV4-2
cdr3_nt: TGTGCCAGCAGCCAAGAGGGTGGGGAGCAGTTCTTC
cdr3_aa: CASSQEGGEQFF

d_call: NA
j_call: TRBJ2-7
clone_size: few
v_call: TRBV6-5
cdr3_nt: TGTGCCAGCAGTTACGGCTTCGGGTACGAGCAGTACTTC
cdr3_aa: CASSYGFGYEQYF

d_call: TRBD1
j_call: TRBJ2-6
clone_size: NA
v_call: TRBV4-3
cdr3_nt: TGCGCCAGCAGCCTCACATTTGGGACAGGGGACGCTGGGGCCAACGTCCTGACTTTC
cdr3_aa: CASSLTFGTGDAGANVLTF

d_call: NA
j_call: TRBJ2-7
clone_size: NA
v_call: TRBV10-1
cdr3_nt: TGCGCCAGCAGTGAGTATAGGGGGGCCTACGAGCAGTACTTC
cdr3_aa: CASSEYRGAYEQYF

d_call: NA
j_call: TRBJ2-2
clone_size: few
v_call: TRBV5-4
cdr3_nt: TGTGCCAGCAGCTTGGAACTGAACACCGGGGAGCTGTTTTTT
cdr3_aa: CASSLELNTGELFF